Listed here are 7 T cell receptor beta chains from one sample, sequenced in a study of blood T cells in healthy people across ages (dated by TCRdb to 2014 to 2015). The library was made by 5' RACE. The sample was run on an Illumina HiSeq 2500. A second PCR of about 7 to 12 cycles was run with a J-beta primer mix and a sample-barcoded 5' primer. TCRdb trimmed the raw reads at Q25, called clones with MiXCR and kept productive beta chains. One record per CDR3 amino acid sequence lists the most common genes and DNA. The sample table holds about 2 million distinct CDR3 sequences, of which 49% were seen once. The ten largest clones represent around 2.1% of the sample. Sequenced input: blood. These receptors were obtained from a woman between 35 and 50 years old in good health.

The rearrangement uses TRBV24-1 and TRBJ2-1, with D uncertain. The germline V gene has CDR1 KGHDR and CDR2 SFDVKD. CDR3 length: 14 amino acids. V was clipped by 0 bases and J by 6 bases, with 8 bases between them. Written as DNA, the CDR3 is TGTGCCACCAGTGATTTGCTTGGTTCCAATGAGCAGTTCTTC. The encoded protein is CATSDLLGSNEQFF.

In this sample, this clonotype turned up a few times. This sequence joins TRBV7-8 and TRBJ2-1, with 9 nucleotides matching TRBD1. Trimming at V came to 1 base and at J to 8 bases, leaving 12 bases not matched to a gene. CDR1 and CDR2 from the germline V gene are SGHVS and FQNEAQ. The CDR3 runs 17 residues. The CDR3 region is CASSLGLGQGSGDEQFF. The DNA of the CDR3 is TGTGCCAGCAGCTTAGGTCTAGGACAGGGGTCCGGTGATGAGCAGTTCTTC.

The J gene is TRBJ2-5, the V gene TRBV3-1, with 14 bases fitting TRBD2. CDR3 length: 23 residues. V was clipped by 4 bases and J by 1 base; unmatched bases: 23. Germline values: CDR1 LGHDT, CDR2 YNNKEL (reference sequence). CDR3 DNA sequence: TGTGCCAGCAGCCTTATCCGCCTCCCAACCGGGACTAGCGGGGGACCCGCCCAAGAGACCCAGTACTTC. It is translated as CASSLIRLPTGTSGGPAQETQYF.

The genes are TRBV10-2 and TRBJ2-1; a possible D gene is TRBD1 (6 bases). This CDR3 is built from 19 residues. V was cut by 4 bases and J by 2 bases, with 24 bases left in between. Looked up from germline, CDR1 is WSHSY and CDR2 is SAAADI. DNA for the CDR3: TGCGCCAGCAGTGGTCTCGCCAAAGGGGGTAGTATAGCCTACAATGAGCAGTTCTTC. Translated: CASSGLAKGGSIAYNEQFF.

The V gene is TRBV6-2 or TRBV6-3, the J gene TRBJ2-3, with D perhaps being TRBD1 or TRBD2 (5 bases each). The germline V gene has CDR1 MNHEY and CDR2 SVGEGT. Trimming stripped 5 bases from V and 1 base from J, with 19 bases between. This CDR3 contains 17 residues. This CDR3 reads CASSRDRCGSCTDTQYF. In DNA, the CDR3 is TGTGCCAGCAGTCGGGACCGATGTGGGTCGTGCACAGATACGCAGTATTTT.

J is TRBJ2-3 and V is TRBV20-1; 10 bases agree with TRBD2. This CDR3 has 14 amino acids. The J segment lost 7 bases and the V segment lost 5 bases, leaving 9 bases of the junction unmatched. CDR1 DFQATT and CDR2 SNEGSKA come from the germline V gene (reference sequence). CDR3 in amino acids: CSARLSGGTHTQYF. The DNA of the CDR3 is TGCAGTGCTCGGCTTAGCGGGGGGACTCATACGCAGTATTTT.

CDR3 bases: TGTGCCAGCAGTATTCAGGGGTCTGGGGCCAACGTCCTGACTTTC. This gives the protein CASSIQGSGANVLTF. V is TRBV6-6 and J is TRBJ2-6, with D perhaps matching TRBD1 (6 bases). Germline V CDR1 and CDR2: MNHNY, SVGAGI (reference sequence). The CDR3 extends over 15 amino acids. V was shortened by 5 bases and J by 1 base, with 9 bases between the two germline ends.